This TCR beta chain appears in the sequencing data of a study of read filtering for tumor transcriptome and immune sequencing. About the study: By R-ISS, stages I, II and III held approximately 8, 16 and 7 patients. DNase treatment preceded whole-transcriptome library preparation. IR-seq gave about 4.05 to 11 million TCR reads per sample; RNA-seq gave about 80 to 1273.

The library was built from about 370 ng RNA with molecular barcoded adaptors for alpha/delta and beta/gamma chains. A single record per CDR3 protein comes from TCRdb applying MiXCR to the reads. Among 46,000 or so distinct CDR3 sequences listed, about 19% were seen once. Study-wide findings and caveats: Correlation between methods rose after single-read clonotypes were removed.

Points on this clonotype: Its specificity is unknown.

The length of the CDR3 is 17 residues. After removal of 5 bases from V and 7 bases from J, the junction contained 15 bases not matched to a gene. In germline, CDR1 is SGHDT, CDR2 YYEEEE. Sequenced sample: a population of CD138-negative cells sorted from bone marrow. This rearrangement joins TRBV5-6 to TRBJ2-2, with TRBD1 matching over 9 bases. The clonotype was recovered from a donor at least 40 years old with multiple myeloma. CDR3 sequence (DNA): TGTGCCAGCAGTTTTTTCGGACAGGGGAGAGTTAGCGGGGAGCTGTTTTTT. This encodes CASSFFGQGRVSGELFF. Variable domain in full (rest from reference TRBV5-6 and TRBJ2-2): DAGVTQSPTHLIKTRGQQVTLRCSPKSGHDTVSWYQQALGQGPQFIFQYYEEEERQRGNFPDRFSGHQFPNYSSELNVNALLLGDSALYLCASSFFGQGRVSGELFFGEGSRLTVL.